The source of this TCR beta chain is a study of T cells in Graves' hyperthyroidism and ophthalmopathy. V gave up 5 bases and J gave up 4 bases, with 20 bases separating them. The CDR3 spans 16 residues. In germline, CDR1 is SGHVS, CDR2 FQNEAQ. Amplification of TCR beta CDR3 regions used RNA as the template. HTBI primers were the set used in a first-round RT-PCR of the TCR CDR3. In TCRdb, the multiplex PCR reads were re-called with MiXCR into one record per CDR3 protein. There are 450,000 to 700,000 distinct CDR3 sequences in the sample; about 45% occur only once, and under 20% lies in the top ten. Study-wide points: The majority of expanded thyroid clonotypes above 0.001 also appeared in blood.

Note on this clonotype: Its target is not known.

Reasons for excluding patients were uncontrolled infection, other autoimmune disease, pregnancy or lactation. This sequence joins TRBV7-8 and TRBJ2-5; perhaps TRBD2 as D (7 bases). This sequence originates from an adult woman with Graves' disease, either hyperthyroidism or ophthalmopathy (not recorded which). Material: peripheral blood or thyroid tissue (not recorded which). The CDR3 sequence is CASSPSTGTGGETQYF. As DNA, the CDR3 is TGTGCCAGCAGCCCCAGCACAGGGACGGGGGGAGAGACCCAGTACTTC.